The 7 T cell receptor beta chains reported below all come from one sample, sequenced in a study of OX40 agonist ivuxolimab in advanced cancers. Sequenced by immunoSEQ multiplex PCR; TCRdb stores in-frame clones only, minus some. This table has some 50,000 clones, roughly 91% appearing once. The specimen was CD4+ or CD8+ T cells sorted from blood, collected in a trial of the OX40 agonist ivuxolimab. These receptor sequences come from an adult with an advanced solid tumor such as melanoma, head and neck, liver or kidney cancer.

The chain carries TRBV11-3 and TRBJ2-6; D is undetermined. Germline V gene lookup returns CDR1 SGHNT and CDR2 YENEEA. There are 13 residues in the CDR3. V lost 5 bases to trimming and J lost 4 bases, with 6 bases between them. CDR3: CASSPGGANVLTF. CDR3 DNA sequence: TGTGCCAGCAGCCCCGGCGGGGCCAACGTCCTGACTTTC.

V and J are TRBV19 and TRBJ1-5; D call uncertain. Germline V gene sequence: CDR1 LNHDA, CDR2 SQIVND (reference sequence). This CDR3 comprises 14 residues. Trimming removed 7 bases at V and 2 bases at J, with 12 bases between. CDR3 sequence: CASKAWERNQPQHF. CDR3 DNA: TGTGCCAGTAAGGCCTGGGAGCGCAATCAGCCCCAGCATTTT.

The genes are TRBV7-3 and TRBJ1-1; 8 nucleotides agree with TRBD1. J gave up 1 base and V 5 bases, and 3 bases lay outside the gene matches. Germline V gives CDR1 SGHTA, CDR2 FQGTGA. The CDR3 has 14 amino acids. The CDR3 sequence: CASSPTGGNTEAFF. CDR3 nucleotides: TGTGCCAGCAGCCCCACAGGGGGGAACACTGAAGCTTTCTTT.

The chain employs TRBV27 and TRBJ2-1; possibly TRBD2 for D (5 bases). The CDR3 loop spans 12 amino acids. Trimming cost V 8 bases and J 5 bases, with 10 bases left between them. The V gene's germline CDR1 is MNHEY and CDR2 SMNVEV (reference sequence). Written as DNA, the CDR3 is TGTGCCAGCGAGGGATGGGACAATGAGCAGTTCTTC. Translated: CASEGWDNEQFF.

The chain joins TRBV9 to TRBJ2-5; D is unresolved. This CDR3 has 15 residues. The V end lost 0 bases, the J end lost 5 bases, and 14 bases lay between the germline ends. CDR1 is SGDLS and CDR2 is YYNGEE in the germline V gene. CDR3 sequence (DNA): TGTGCCAGCAGCGTAGGGTATCGGGTATCGGAGACCCAGTACTTC. Translation: CASSVGYRVSETQYF.

This clone showed up just a few times. V and J are TRBV7-6 and TRBJ2-1; a weak D match, TRBD1 (5 bases). This CDR3 has 18 residues. The germline V gene encodes CDR1 SGHVS and CDR2 FNYEAQ. With 5 bases removed from V and 0 bases from J, the gap between germline ends came to 20 bases. CDR3 loop: CASSPSGSQGDSYNEQFF. CDR3 nucleotides: TGTGCCAGCAGCCCATCCGGCAGCCAGGGTGACTCCTACAATGAGCAGTTCTTC. Full variable domain (remainder filled in from reference TRBV7-6 and TRBJ2-1): GAGVSQSPRYKVTKRGQDVALRCDPISGHVSLYWYRQALGQGPEFLTYFNYEAQQDKSGLPNDRFSAERPEGSISTLTIQRTEQRDSAMYRCASSPSGSQGDSYNEQFFGPGTRLTVL.

J is TRBJ1-2 and V is TRBV6-1; TRBD1 agrees at 9 bases. The J segment lost 6 bases and the V segment lost 4 bases, leaving 9 bases of the junction unmatched. The CDR3 loop spans 15 amino acids. The germline V gene encodes CDR1 MNHNS and CDR2 SASEGT. CDR3 coding DNA: TGTGCCAGCAGTGGGGACAGGGTAATGAAGGATGGCTACACCTTC. Protein product: CASSGDRVMKDGYTF.